Presented here are 19 T cell receptor beta chains from one specimen sequenced in a study of shared clonotypes between healthy human individuals. The protocol was immunoSEQ multiplex PCR, while the TCRdb copy is restricted to in-frame clones and leaves out a portion. The sample contains 650,000 to 750,000 clones, 72% of which appear only once. Sequencing was performed on memory CD4+ T cells sorted from blood. Subset of the sample: CD45RA-negative fraction. The source is a woman under 40 in good health.

A few counts support this clone. The chain recombines TRBV21-1 with TRBJ2-6. TRBV21-1 is reported as a pseudogene. The CDR3 contains 18 residues. The CDR3 sequence is CASSKVSEGSSGANVLTF. The CDR3 bases are TGTGCCAGCAGCAAAGTTTCAGAGGGGAGCTCTGGGGCCAACGTCCTGACTTTC.

The chain is built from TRBV5-4 and TRBJ2-7, with 10 bases aligning to TRBD2. The V segment lost 3 bases and the J segment 6 bases; nucleotides outside the gene matches: 9. The CDR3 is made up of 15 amino acids. Looked up from germline, CDR1 is SGHNT and CDR2 is YYREEE (reference sequence). The CDR3 nucleotides read TGTGCCAGCAGCTATGGACTAGCGGCGTTAGGCGAGCAGTACTTC. It translates to CASSYGLAALGEQYF.

The CDR3 nucleotides read TGCGCCAGCAAATCGGGACACACTCCTGAAAAACTGTTTTTT. It is translated as CASKSGHTPEKLFF. This chain links TRBV4-1 with TRBJ1-4, with TRBD1 as a possible D gene (6 bases). The V and J ends lost 7 bases and 7 bases respectively, with 16 bases between them. CDR1 is MGHRA, CDR2 YSYEKL, per germline. CDR3 length equals 14 residues.

This sequence joins TRBV30 and TRBJ1-1; a possible D gene is TRBD1 (5 bases). The CDR3 is 14 residues long. V was trimmed by 0 bases and J by 3 bases, leaving 11 bases between them. CDR1 GTSNPN and CDR2 SVGIG come from the germline V gene (reference sequence). CDR3 sequence (DNA): TGTGCCTGGAGTGTAATCGAGGGGCACACTGAAGCTTTCTTT. Translating it yields CAWSVIEGHTEAFF.

This chain uses TRBV20-1 with TRBJ2-3; D perhaps matches TRBD1 (6 bases). The CDR3 is made up of 11 amino acids. The germline V gene has CDR1 DFQATT and CDR2 SNEGSKA (reference sequence). The germline V and J ends were trimmed by 7 bases and 1 base, with 6 bases remaining between them. CDR3 sequence: CSEGGTDTQYF. The CDR3 DNA reads as TGCAGTGAGGGGGGCACAGATACGCAGTATTTT.

This chain links TRBV19 with TRBJ1-5; TRBD1 matches 9 bases. Trimming took 5 bases from V and 7 from J; bases not matched to a gene: 3. Germline assignment: CDR1 LNHDA and CDR2 SQIVND (reference sequence). The length of the CDR3 is 13 residues. CDR3 amino acids: CASSGTGPQPQHF. CDR3 nucleotide sequence: TGTGCCAGTAGTGGGACAGGGCCCCAGCCCCAGCATTTT.

This chain joins TRBV7-9 and TRBJ1-2; D is uncertain. Trimming pared 2 bases from V and 4 bases from J, leaving 11 bases between. This CDR3 region has 14 residues. Germline-derived CDR1 and CDR2 are SEHNR and FQNEAQ (reference sequence). The CDR3 reads CASSLSLDAYGYTF. Written as DNA, the CDR3 is TGTGCCAGCAGCTTATCCCTGGATGCCTATGGCTACACCTTC.

The genes are TRBV7-9 and TRBJ2-2; no reliable D call. The CDR3 extends over 14 amino acids. Germline loops: CDR1 SEHNR, CDR2 FQNEAQ (reference sequence). Trimming left V 5 bases short and J 3 bases short, with 10 bases between. The CDR3 DNA is TGTGCCAGCAGCGGTAGGAGTTACACCGGGGAGCTGTTTTTT. Amino acid sequence: CASSGRSYTGELFF.

A few counts support this clone. The rearrangement links TRBV5-1 to TRBJ1-3; D uncertain. This CDR3 spans 14 amino acids. Between the trimmed V and J ends, which lost 7 bases and 4 bases, there was a span of 15 bases. Looked up from germline, CDR1 is SGHRS and CDR2 is YFSETQ. CDR3 nucleotide sequence: TGCGCCAGCGGGGAGGGTACGGAAGGAAACACCATATATTTT. It translates to CASGEGTEGNTIYF.

The chain employs TRBV15 and TRBJ2-7; the D gene is possibly TRBD2 (5 bases). CDR3 length: 17 amino acids. Germline values: CDR1 LNHNV, CDR2 YYDKDF (reference sequence). V lost 0 bases to trimming and J lost 6 bases, with 21 bases between them. The CDR3 DNA reads as TGTGCCACCAGCAGAGAGTCCCGGGTGATCTCAGGAGGCGAGCAGTACTTC. Translating it yields CATSRESRVISGGEQYF. The variable domain in full, completed from reference TRBV15 and TRBJ2-7, reads DAMVIQNPRYQVTQFGKPVTLSCSQTLNHNVMYWYQQKSSQAPKLLFHYYDKDFNNEADTPDNFQSRRPNTSFCFLDIRSPGLGDTAMYLCATSRESRVISGGEQYFGPGTRLTVT.

The chain employs TRBV6-5 and TRBJ1-2, with 7 positions matching TRBD1. Germline assignment: CDR1 MNHEY and CDR2 SVGAGI. The CDR3 is 14 amino acids. The V segment lost 11 bases and the J segment 4 bases; nucleotides outside the gene matches: 13. The CDR3 DNA reads as TGTGCCGCAAGGACAGGTCGGGTCTCCTATGGCTACACCTTC. Encoded protein: CAARTGRVSYGYTF.

The table lists this clone with a few counts. The chain carries TRBV10-1 and TRBJ2-7; TRBD2 aligns across 11 bases. Germline CDR1 is WNHNN and CDR2 is SYGVQD (reference sequence). The CDR3 runs to 14 residues. With V trimmed by 3 bases and J by 5 bases, 3 bases remained unmatched. CDR3 DNA: TGCGCCAGCAGTGAACTAGCGGGAGCCCACGAGCAGTACTTC. Translation gives CASSELAGAHEQYF.

The J gene is TRBJ2-3, the V gene TRBV11-2; 9 bases are shared with TRBD2. Germline CDR1 reads SGHAT; CDR2 reads FQNNGV. The CDR3 runs 16 residues. With V trimmed by 6 bases and J by 0 bases, 7 bases remained unmatched. The CDR3 loop is CASRPIAGASTDTQYF. CDR3 DNA sequence: TGTGCCAGCAGACCCATAGCGGGGGCGAGCACAGATACGCAGTATTTT.

V is TRBV7-9 and J is TRBJ2-7; 9 bases line up with TRBD1. The trim removed 3 bases at V and 4 bases at J, leaving 4 bases unmatched. This CDR3 has 14 amino acids. Germline values: CDR1 SEHNR, CDR2 FQNEAQ (reference sequence). CDR3 bases: TGTGCCAGCAGCTTCTCGGGACAGGGTTACGAGCAGTACTTC. The encoded protein is CASSFSGQGYEQYF.

About this clone: The sample has other DNA sequences that encode this CDR3 too. The chain combines TRBV28 with TRBJ2-7; D gene ambiguous. Per the germline V gene, CDR1 is MDHEN and CDR2 is SYDVKM. The CDR3 extends over 12 amino acids. V dropped 3 bases and J dropped 3 bases, with 6 bases sitting between them. CDR3 DNA: TGTGCCAGCAGTTTGAGAGGCTACGAGCAGTACTTC. This translates into CASSLRGYEQYF.

Ten or more counts support this clone. The chain uses TRBV6-6 and TRBJ1-1; TRBD1 matches at 9 bases. Germline CDR1 and CDR2: MNHNY and SVGAGI (reference sequence). The CDR3 runs to 15 residues. The V and J ends lost 5 bases and 3 bases, in that order; junction bases with no gene match: 7. This chain's CDR3 is CASSQLQGAHTEAFF. CDR3 sequence (DNA): TGTGCCAGCAGTCAGTTACAGGGGGCTCACACTGAAGCTTTCTTT.

V is TRBV2 and J is TRBJ2-7, with 7 positions matching TRBD1. V was clipped by 6 bases and J by 3 bases; unmatched bases: 2. The CDR3 is made up of 12 amino acids. CDR1 and CDR2 (germline): SNHLY, FYNNEI. The CDR3 DNA reads as TGTGCCAGCAGATCAGGGGGCTACGAGCAGTACTTC. Its protein product is CASRSGGYEQYF.

This chain joins TRBV11-3 and TRBJ2-1, with 8 bases matching TRBD2. V lost 1 base and J lost 4; bases outside the gene matches: 6. The germline V gene has CDR1 SGHNT and CDR2 YENEEA. This CDR3 is built from 16 residues. The DNA for the CDR3 is TGTGCCAGCAGCTTAGTTGTAGCGGGATCTTACAATGAGCAGTTCTTC. Its protein is CASSLVVAGSYNEQFF. The whole variable domain, filled in from reference TRBV11-3 and TRBJ2-1, reads EAGVVQSPRYKIIEKKQPVAFWCNPISGHNTLYWYLQNLGQGPELLIRYENEEAVDDSQLPKDRFSAERLKGVDSTLKIQPAELGDSAVYLCASSLVVAGSYNEQFFGPGTRLTVL.

This chain uses TRBV10-1 with TRBJ1-2; D gene ambiguous. V shed 0 bases and J shed 3 bases, with 11 bases lying between them. Germline values: CDR1 WNHNN, CDR2 SYGVQD (reference sequence). This CDR3 is 15 amino acids long. CDR3 region: CASSESGFGHYGYTF. The CDR3 DNA reads TGCGCCAGCAGTGAGTCAGGCTTTGGCCACTATGGCTACACCTTC.